The 21 T cell receptor beta chains below all came from one sample that was sequenced in a study of molecular identifiers for immune sequencing clone quantification. From the PCR reads, TCRdb called clonotypes with MiXCR, one entry per CDR3 protein. The data hold some 590,000 distinct CDR3 sequences, with less than 30% observed a single time. The source material was naive CD8+ T cells from blood, with Jurkat cell RNA spiked in. Sample subset: FACS-sorted CD8+CD4-CCR7+CD45RA+ naive T cells. The receptor set was obtained from a human donor in good health. Some libraries in this study had Jurkat cell RNA spiked in.

This clonotype was recorded only once. With a much larger clone just one base away, this may be a read error. J is TRBJ2-5 and V is TRBV12-3 or TRBV12-4, with D perhaps matching TRBD1 (7 bases). V was pared by 5 bases and J by 2 bases, with 18 bases between. The CDR3 is 16 amino acids. The CDR3 loop reads CASSLHRDSGQETQYF. Here the CDR3 DNA reads TGTGCCAGCAGTCTGCACCGGGACAGCGGGCAAGAGACCCAGTACTTC.

On this clonotype: A clone one base away is much larger, so this may be a read error. The CDR3 does not end in the conserved phenylalanine or tryptophan, so this is likely a read error. The chain employs TRBV6-5 and TRBJ1-1, with 7 bases lining up with TRBD1. CDR1 and CDR2 (germline): MNHEY, SVGAGI. CDR3 length equals 17 residues. After removal of 2 bases from V and 7 bases from J, the junction contained 16 bases not matched to a gene. This CDR3 is CASSYQPSQGVGNEAFL. CDR3 sequence (DNA): TGTGCCAGCAGTTACCAACCCTCGCAGGGGGTAGGGAATGAAGCTTTCCTT.

This clonotype was seen a few times. This chain uses TRBV4-3 with TRBJ2-1; perhaps D is TRBD1 or TRBD2 (6 bases each). V was clipped by 0 bases and J by 8 bases, with 17 bases between them. The CDR3 covers 16 residues. CDR1 is LGHNA, CDR2 YSLEER, per germline. This chain's CDR3 is CASSQEARGRDHEQFF. CDR3 in DNA: TGCGCCAGCAGCCAAGAGGCACGGGGGCGCGACCATGAGCAGTTCTTC.

This clonotype was seen at least ten times. The rearrangement joins TRBV5-4 to TRBJ2-7; unclear D gene. The CDR3 runs to 15 residues. With 0 bases removed from V and 2 bases from J, the gap between germline ends came to 12 bases. Germline loops: CDR1 SGHNT, CDR2 YYREEE (reference sequence). DNA for the CDR3: TGTGCCAGCAGCTTGGCCGTCGGCAGTACCTACGAGCAGTACTTC. Its protein is CASSLAVGSTYEQYF.

A few counts support this clonotype. The V gene is TRBV6-5, the J gene TRBJ2-5, with 9 bases fitting TRBD1. This CDR3 region has 13 residues. From germline, CDR1 is MNHEY and CDR2 SVGAGI. Germline trimming cut 6 bases from V and 4 bases from J; bases unmatched to any gene: 3. The CDR3 region has the DNA TGTGCCAGCAGAACAGGGGGCAGAGAGACCCAGTACTTC. Protein sequence: CASRTGGRETQYF.

V gene TRBV28 combines with J gene TRBJ2-7; 8 bases are a match to TRBD1. With 10 bases clipped from V and 5 bases from J, the junction kept 7 bases outside the gene matches. Germline assignment: CDR1 MDHEN and CDR2 SYDVKM. This CDR3 comprises 12 residues. The CDR3 reads CATTGTGNEQYF. The CDR3 DNA is TGTGCCACCACCGGGACAGGTAACGAGCAGTACTTC. Filled out from reference TRBV28 and TRBJ2-7, the complete variable domain reads DVKVTQSSRYLVKRTGEKVFLECVQDMDHENMFWYRQDPGLGLRLIYFSYDVKMKEKGDIPEGYSVSREKKERFSLILESASTNQTSMYLCATTGTGNEQYFGPGTRLTVT.

This clonotype was found many times. The V call is TRBV6-5, the J call TRBJ2-2; tentatively, D is TRBD2 (5 bases). Trimming stripped 6 bases from V and 0 bases from J, with 11 bases between. The V gene's germline CDR1 is MNHEY and CDR2 SVGAGI. This CDR3 has 15 amino acids. The DNA of the CDR3 is TGTGCCAGCAGCTTAGACTACTCGAACACCGGGGAGCTGTTTTTT. Translated, it gives CASSLDYSNTGELFF.

This clonotype has more than one count but fewer than ten. The J gene is TRBJ1-2, the V gene TRBV30, with D maybe TRBD1 (5 bases). This CDR3 has 15 residues. Germline CDR1 is GTSNPN and CDR2 is SVGIG (reference sequence). The V end was cut by 2 bases, the J end by 4 bases, with 17 bases between. The CDR3: CAWSTPDSYGYGYTF. The CDR3 DNA sequence: TGTGCCTGGAGTACACCCGACAGTTACGGCTATGGCTACACCTTC.

The V call is TRBV29-1, the J call TRBJ2-7; 7 bases line up with TRBD1. The CDR3 extends over 15 amino acids. V was clipped by 0 bases and J by 0 bases; unmatched bases: 5. Germline V lookup: CDR1 SQVTM, CDR2 ANQGSEA. DNA for the CDR3: TGCAGCGTTGAAGAGCCCGGGACAGTCTCCTACGAGCAGTACTTC. This encodes CSVEEPGTVSYEQYF.

As concerns this clonotype: A read error is possible here, since a much larger clone lies one base away. The chain links TRBV20-1 to TRBJ2-7; 9 nucleotides align to TRBD1. V was pared by 3 bases and J by 4 bases, with 7 bases of the junction left unmatched. This CDR3 has 14 residues. Germline CDR1 and CDR2: DFQATT and SNEGSKA (reference sequence). CDR3 region: CSARAWTGEYEQYF. In DNA, the CDR3 is TGCAGTGCTAGGGCATGGACAGGGGAATACGAGCAGTACTTC.

Worth noting for this clonotype: The missing conserved phenylalanine or tryptophan at the end of this CDR3 makes a read error likely. It is unclear where the CDR3 begins or ends on the DNA, so no DNA is shown, and the CDR3 is as TCRdb lists it. This chain links TRBV7-8 with TRBJ1-1. The germline gives CDR1 SGHVS, CDR2 FQNEAQ. The CDR3 sequence runs 14 residues, both termini included. CDR3: CASSLVVVDAEAIY.

This clonotype came up many times. This chain links TRBV5-4 with TRBJ1-2; 7 bases fit TRBD1. CDR1 SGHNT and CDR2 YYREEE come from the germline V gene (reference sequence). J lost 4 bases, V lost 4 bases, and 7 bases had no gene match. CDR3 length: 14 amino acids. CDR3: CASSMDRNFYGYTF. The CDR3 DNA reads TGTGCCAGCAGCATGGACAGGAATTTCTATGGCTACACCTTC.

The chain has TRBV28 and TRBJ2-1, with D uncertain. The germline V gene has CDR1 MDHEN and CDR2 SYDVKM. Trimming stripped 3 bases from V and 0 bases from J, with 18 bases between. This CDR3 has 18 amino acids. CDR3 DNA sequence: TGTGCCAGCAGTTTTGGAGCAGTAGAAGACCCCTCCTACAATGAGCAGTTCTTC. It translates to CASSFGAVEDPSYNEQFF.

This clonotype was counted a single time. One end of the junction does not line up with germline, which may come from a read error. V gene TRBV9 combines with J gene TRBJ2-2, with 10 positions matching TRBD1. The germline gives CDR1 SGDLS, CDR2 YYNGEE. This CDR3 is 15 amino acids long. This CDR3 reads CASSVGQGVNGEQFF. CDR3 bases: TGTGCCAGCAGCGTCGGACAGGGGGTAAACGGGGAGCAGTTTTTT.

Here the CDR3 reads CASSPRQCLYEQYF. As DNA, the CDR3 is TGTGCCAGCAGTCCCCGACAGTGCCTCTACGAGCAGTACTTC. J is TRBJ2-7 and V is TRBV28; tentatively, D is TRBD1 (5 bases). Deletions cut 5 bases from V and 3 bases from J, with 14 bases between. The V gene's germline CDR1 is MDHEN and CDR2 SYDVKM. The CDR3 runs to 14 residues.

About this clonotype: One end of the junction is discordant with germline, which a read error may explain. J is TRBJ2-5 and V is TRBV11-2, with a tentative D call TRBD2 (5 bases). This CDR3 comprises 12 residues. Per the germline V gene, CDR1 is SGHAT and CDR2 is FQNNGV. The CDR3 spells CASSSSSEPQYF. DNA of the CDR3: TGTGCCAGCAGCTCTAGCTCAGAGCCCCAGTACTTC. The whole variable domain, remainder taken from reference TRBV11-2 and TRBJ2-5, is EAGVAQSPRYKIIEKRQSVAFWCNPISGHATLYWYQQILGQGPKLLIQFQNNGVVDDSQLPKDRFSAERLKGVDSTLKIQPAKLEDSAVYLCASSSSSEPQYFGPGTRLLVL.

This clonotype was counted at least ten times. The rearrangement joins TRBV4-3 to TRBJ2-3, with 7 bases lining up with TRBD1. Germline CDR1 reads LGHNA; CDR2 reads YSLEER. V shed 2 bases and J 2 bases; nucleotides not matched to a gene: 7. This CDR3 spans 16 amino acids. The CDR3 region is CASSQFRGLATDTQYF. The CDR3 DNA sequence: TGCGCCAGCAGCCAATTTAGGGGGCTGGCCACAGATACGCAGTATTTT.

The chain couples TRBV6-2 or TRBV6-3 to TRBJ2-5; a weak D match, TRBD2 (6 bases). CDR3 length equals 15 residues. Deletions cut 5 bases from V and 1 base from J, with 14 bases between. Germline V CDR1 and CDR2: MNHEY, SVGEGT. CDR3 amino acids: CASSRDSGLQETQYF. The CDR3 region has the DNA TGTGCCAGCAGTCGGGACTCCGGGCTCCAAGAGACCCAGTACTTC.

About this clonotype: A much more abundant neighbour one base away suggests this may be a read error. This chain links TRBV5-6 with TRBJ2-7; D call uncertain. The length of the CDR3 is 12 residues. Germline lookup yields CDR1 SGHDT and CDR2 YYEEEE. Written as DNA, the CDR3 is TGTGCCAGCCGCTTGCTCGGGTCCGAGCAGTACTTC. Protein sequence: CASRLLGSEQYF.

The chain joins TRBV9 to TRBJ2-3; D is undetermined. The germline V and J ends were trimmed by 3 bases and 1 base, with 9 bases remaining between them. This CDR3 spans 14 amino acids. Per the germline V gene, CDR1 is SGDLS and CDR2 is YYNGEE. This CDR3 reads CASSAEGRTDTQYF. The CDR3 nucleotides are TGTGCCAGCAGCGCGGAAGGTCGCACAGATACGCAGTATTTT.

A note on this clonotype: The junction differs from germline at one of its ends, possibly a read error. The gene calls are TRBV6-2 or TRBV6-3 and TRBJ2-3; possible D gene TRBD2, 6 bases. The CDR3 length is 14 residues. Germline V lookup: CDR1 MNHEY, CDR2 SVGEGT. CDR3 in DNA: TGTACCAGCAGTTACGTGAGTAGCGGAGATACGCAGTATTTT. It is translated as CTSSYVSSGDTQYF.